This TCR beta chain was observed in a study of shared clonotypes between healthy human individuals. The repertoire was sequenced with immunoSEQ multiplex PCR; TCRdb's copy has only in-frame clones and lacks some. The sample records around 2,000,000 clones, 85% to 95% being singletons. Germline CDR1 is SGDLS and CDR2 is YYNGEE. V was pared by 0 bases and J by 2 bases, with 5 bases between. The length of the CDR3 is 13 residues. Negatively enriched CD4+ T cells were divided by CD45RA into naive and memory. About this clone: Other DNA sequences in the sample encode the same CDR3.

The V gene is TRBV9, the J gene TRBJ2-5, with unresolved D. The specimen was naive CD4+ T cells sorted from blood. Specified subset: CD45RA+ positively selected. The TCR sequence derives from a man between 18 and 29 years old in good health. The CDR3, as DNA: TGTGCCAGCAGCGTAGGTCCTCAAGAGACCCAGTACTTC. It is translated as CASSVGPQETQYF.